This record covers a single TCR beta chain. Its target is not known. This CDR3 spans 13 amino acids. V was trimmed by 4 bases and J by 4 bases, leaving 13 bases between them. Germline V lookup: CDR1 GTSNPN, CDR2 SVGIG (reference sequence). This entry comes from a study of OX40 agonist ivuxolimab in advanced cancers. Study-level background: Participants averaged about 60 years of age (range about 23 to 90) and were around 85% male. Points from the study as a whole: At 0.1 to 3.0 mg/kg, clonal expansion of CD4+ and CD8+ blood T cells had occurred by week 6.

Method: immunoSEQ multiplex PCR; TCRdb's copy keeps in-frame clones and lacks some. The data hold 70,000 or so clones, with about 83% observed a single time. A history of autoimmune disease or systemic immunosuppression excluded patients. J is TRBJ2-5 and V is TRBV30; a possible D gene is TRBD2 (5 bases). The material sequenced was CD4+ or CD8+ T cells sorted from blood, taken in a trial of the OX40 agonist ivuxolimab. The clonotype was recovered from an adult with an advanced solid tumor such as melanoma, head and neck, liver or kidney cancer. The CDR3 DNA follows: TGTGCCTGGAAAGTCCGGAGGCGAGAGACCCAGTACTTC. This gives the protein CAWKVRRRETQYF.